The T cell receptor (beta chain) under discussion was sequenced for a study of CD4+ T cells in melanoma. Whole-study findings and limits: CD8+ T cell, macrophage and B cell function reportedly correlated with neoantigen-specific CD4+ T cells. Reportedly, melanoma neoantigen-specific CD4+ T cells showed varied differentiation states.

Regarding this clone: Its specificity is unknown.

Method: immunoSEQ multiplex PCR; TCRdb's copy keeps in-frame clones and lacks some. The sample includes approximately 110,000 clones, about 90% of them seen just once. This CDR3 spans 17 amino acids. V shed 0 bases and J 2 bases; nucleotides not matched to a gene: 10. The sample was peripheral blood. This TCR came from a human donor with melanoma. The chain is built from TRBV5-7 and TRBJ2-7, with 8 positions matching TRBD1. TRBV5-7 carries the ORF label, with uncertain function. CDR3 residues: CASSLADVEQGAYEQYF. The CDR3, as DNA: TGTGCCAGCAGCTTGGCCGACGTTGAACAGGGGGCCTACGAGCAGTACTTC.